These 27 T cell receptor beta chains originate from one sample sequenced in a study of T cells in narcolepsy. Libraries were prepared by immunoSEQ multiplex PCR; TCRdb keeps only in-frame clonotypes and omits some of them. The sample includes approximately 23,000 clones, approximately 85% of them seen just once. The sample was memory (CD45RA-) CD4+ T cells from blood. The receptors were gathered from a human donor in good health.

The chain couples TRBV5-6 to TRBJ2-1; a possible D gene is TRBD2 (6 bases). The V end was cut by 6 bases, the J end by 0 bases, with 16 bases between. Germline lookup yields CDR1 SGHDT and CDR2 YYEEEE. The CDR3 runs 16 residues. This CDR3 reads CASTFGGTRSYNEQFF. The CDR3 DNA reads TGTGCCAGCACCTTTGGGGGGACCCGCTCCTACAATGAGCAGTTCTTC.

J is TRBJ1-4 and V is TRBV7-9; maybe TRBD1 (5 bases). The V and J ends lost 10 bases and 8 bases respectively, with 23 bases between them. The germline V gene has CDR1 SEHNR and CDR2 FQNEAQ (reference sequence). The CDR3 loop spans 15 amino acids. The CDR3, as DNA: TGTGCCATCGTAGGGCCCGACAGTTTCCACGAAAAACTGTTTTTT. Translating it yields CAIVGPDSFHEKLFF.

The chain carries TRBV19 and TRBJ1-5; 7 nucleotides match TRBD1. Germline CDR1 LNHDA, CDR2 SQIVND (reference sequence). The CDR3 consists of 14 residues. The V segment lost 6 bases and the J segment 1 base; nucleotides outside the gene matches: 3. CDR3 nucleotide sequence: TGTGCCAGTAGCCCGGACAGGAGCAATCAGCCCCAGCATTTT. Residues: CASSPDRSNQPQHF.

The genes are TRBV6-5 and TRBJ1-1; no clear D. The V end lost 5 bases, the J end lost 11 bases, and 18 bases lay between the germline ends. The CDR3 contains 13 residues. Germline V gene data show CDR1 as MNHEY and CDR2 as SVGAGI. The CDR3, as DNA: TGTGCCAGCAGTGAAGCGAATGGGGATCTGGCTTTCTTT. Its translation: CASSEANGDLAFF.

As DNA, the CDR3 is TGTGCCAGCAGCAGAGAAAGGGACAGTTATGGCTACACCTTC. This gives the protein CASSRERDSYGYTF. This chain uses TRBV7-2 with TRBJ1-2; 7 nucleotides agree with TRBD1. The V and J ends lost 5 bases and 5 bases, in that order; junction bases with no gene match: 8. The CDR3 contains 14 residues. Germline V CDR1 and CDR2: SGHTA, FQGNSA.

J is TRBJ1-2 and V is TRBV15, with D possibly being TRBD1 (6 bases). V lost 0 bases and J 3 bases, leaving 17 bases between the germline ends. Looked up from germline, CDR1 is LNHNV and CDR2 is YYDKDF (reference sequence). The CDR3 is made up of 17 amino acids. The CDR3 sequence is CATSRDPLTGTYYGYTF. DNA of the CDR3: TGTGCCACCAGCAGAGATCCCCTGACAGGAACTTACTATGGCTACACCTTC.

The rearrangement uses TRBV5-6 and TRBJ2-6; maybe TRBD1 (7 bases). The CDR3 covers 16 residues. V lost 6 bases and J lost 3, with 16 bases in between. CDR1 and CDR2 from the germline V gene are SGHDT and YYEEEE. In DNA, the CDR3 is TGTGCCAGCACCCCAGGAGGGGGCGTTGGGGCCAACGTCCTGACTTTC. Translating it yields CASTPGGGVGANVLTF. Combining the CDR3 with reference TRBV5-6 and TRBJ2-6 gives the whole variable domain DAGVTQSPTHLIKTRGQQVTLRCSPKSGHDTVSWYQQALGQGPQFIFQYYEEEERQRGNFPDRFSGHQFPNYSSELNVNALLLGDSALYLCASTPGGGVGANVLTFGAGSRLTVL.

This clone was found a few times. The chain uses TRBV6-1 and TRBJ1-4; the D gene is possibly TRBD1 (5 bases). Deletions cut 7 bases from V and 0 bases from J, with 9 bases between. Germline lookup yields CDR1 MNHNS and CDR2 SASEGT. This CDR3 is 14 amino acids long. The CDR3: CASKTGSTNEKLFF. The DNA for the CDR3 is TGTGCCAGCAAAACAGGATCAACTAATGAAAAACTGTTTTTT.

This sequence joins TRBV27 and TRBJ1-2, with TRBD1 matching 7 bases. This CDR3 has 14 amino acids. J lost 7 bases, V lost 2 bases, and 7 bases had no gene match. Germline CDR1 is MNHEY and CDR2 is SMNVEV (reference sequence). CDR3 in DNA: TGTGCCAGCAGTTTACTGTCGACAGGGTTTGGCTACACCTTC. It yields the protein CASSLLSTGFGYTF.

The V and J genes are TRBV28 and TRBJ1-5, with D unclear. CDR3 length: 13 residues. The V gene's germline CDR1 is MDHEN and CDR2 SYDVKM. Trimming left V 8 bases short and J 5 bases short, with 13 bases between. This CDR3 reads CASGREGHQPQHF. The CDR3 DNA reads TGTGCCAGCGGCCGGGAGGGTCATCAGCCCCAGCATTTT. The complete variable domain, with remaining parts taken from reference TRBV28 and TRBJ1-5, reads DVKVTQSSRYLVKRTGEKVFLECVQDMDHENMFWYRQDPGLGLRLIYFSYDVKMKEKGDIPEGYSVSREKKERFSLILESASTNQTSMYLCASGREGHQPQHFGDGTRLSIL.

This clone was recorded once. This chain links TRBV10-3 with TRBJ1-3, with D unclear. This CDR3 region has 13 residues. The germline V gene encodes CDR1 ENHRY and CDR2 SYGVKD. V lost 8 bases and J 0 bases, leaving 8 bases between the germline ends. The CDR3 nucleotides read TGTGCCATCCGACCTAGCTCTGGAAACACCATATATTTT. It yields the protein CAIRPSSGNTIYF.

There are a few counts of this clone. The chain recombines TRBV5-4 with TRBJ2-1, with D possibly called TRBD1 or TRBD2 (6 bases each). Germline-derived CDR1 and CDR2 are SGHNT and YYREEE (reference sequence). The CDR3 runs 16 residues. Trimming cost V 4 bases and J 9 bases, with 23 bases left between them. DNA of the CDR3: TGTGCCAGCAGCCCCCCACAGGGACTCATAAGTTTTGAGCAGTTCTTC. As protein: CASSPPQGLISFEQFF.

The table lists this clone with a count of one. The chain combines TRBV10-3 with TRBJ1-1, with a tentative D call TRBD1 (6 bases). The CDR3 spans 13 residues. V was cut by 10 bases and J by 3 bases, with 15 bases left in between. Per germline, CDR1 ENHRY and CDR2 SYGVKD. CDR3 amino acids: CATLDRMHTEAFF. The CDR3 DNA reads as TGTGCCACCTTGGACAGAATGCACACTGAAGCTTTCTTT.

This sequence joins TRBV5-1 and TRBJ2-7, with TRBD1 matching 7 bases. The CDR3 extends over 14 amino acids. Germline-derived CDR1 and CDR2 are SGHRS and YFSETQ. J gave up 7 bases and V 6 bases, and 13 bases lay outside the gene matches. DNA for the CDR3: TGCGCCAGCAAGACCTCGACAGGGTTCGGGGAGCAGTACTTC. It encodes CASKTSTGFGEQYF.

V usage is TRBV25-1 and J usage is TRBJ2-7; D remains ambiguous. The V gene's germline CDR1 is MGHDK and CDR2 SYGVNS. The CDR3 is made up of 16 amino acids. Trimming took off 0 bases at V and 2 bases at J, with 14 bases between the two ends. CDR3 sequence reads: CASSEYPPTSPYEQYF. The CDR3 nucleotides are TGTGCCAGCAGTGAATACCCCCCTACAAGCCCCTACGAGCAGTACTTC.

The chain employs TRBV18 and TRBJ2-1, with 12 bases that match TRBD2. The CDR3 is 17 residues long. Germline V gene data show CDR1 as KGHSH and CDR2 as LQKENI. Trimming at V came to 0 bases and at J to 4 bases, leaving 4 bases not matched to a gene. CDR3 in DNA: TGTGCCAGCTCACCACCGTCTAGCGGGAGGGTATACAATGAGCAGTTCTTC. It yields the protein CASSPPSSGRVYNEQFF.

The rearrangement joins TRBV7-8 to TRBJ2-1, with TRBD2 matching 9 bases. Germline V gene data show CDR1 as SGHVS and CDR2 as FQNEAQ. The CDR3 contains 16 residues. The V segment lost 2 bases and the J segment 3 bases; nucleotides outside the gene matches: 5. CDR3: CASSLRSSGIYNEQFF. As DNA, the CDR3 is TGTGCCAGCAGCTTACGGTCTAGCGGGATCTACAATGAGCAGTTCTTC.

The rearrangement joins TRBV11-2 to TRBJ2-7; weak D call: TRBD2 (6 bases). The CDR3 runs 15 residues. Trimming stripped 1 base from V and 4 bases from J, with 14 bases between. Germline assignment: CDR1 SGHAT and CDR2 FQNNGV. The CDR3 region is CASSLGLVVGYEQYF. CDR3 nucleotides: TGTGCCAGCAGCTTAGGACTAGTTGTGGGGTACGAGCAGTACTTC.

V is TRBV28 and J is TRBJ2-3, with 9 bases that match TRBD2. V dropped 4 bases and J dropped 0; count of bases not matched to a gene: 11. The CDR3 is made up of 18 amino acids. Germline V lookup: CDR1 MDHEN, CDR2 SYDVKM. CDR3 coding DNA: TGTGCCAGCAGTTCTCCCCTGGTGCGGGAGGGCAGCACAGATACGCAGTATTTT. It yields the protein CASSSPLVREGSTDTQYF.

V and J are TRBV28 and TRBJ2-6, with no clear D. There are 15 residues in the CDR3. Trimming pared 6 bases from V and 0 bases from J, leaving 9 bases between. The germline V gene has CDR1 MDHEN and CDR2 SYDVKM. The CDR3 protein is CASRQPSSGANVLTF. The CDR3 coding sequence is TGTGCCAGCAGACAGCCATCCTCTGGGGCCAACGTCCTGACTTTC.

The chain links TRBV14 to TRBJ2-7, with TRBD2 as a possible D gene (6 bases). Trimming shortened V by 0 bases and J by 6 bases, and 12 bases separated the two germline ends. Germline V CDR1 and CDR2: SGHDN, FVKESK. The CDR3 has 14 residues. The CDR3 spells CASSQERGTGEQYF. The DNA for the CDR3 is TGTGCCAGCAGCCAAGAACGGGGGACGGGCGAGCAGTACTTC.

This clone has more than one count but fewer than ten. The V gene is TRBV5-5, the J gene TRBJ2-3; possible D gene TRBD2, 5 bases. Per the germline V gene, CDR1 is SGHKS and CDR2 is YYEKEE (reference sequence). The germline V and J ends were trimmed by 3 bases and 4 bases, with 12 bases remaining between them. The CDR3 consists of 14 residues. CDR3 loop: CASSWLASPDTQYF. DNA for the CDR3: TGTGCCAGCAGCTGGCTAGCAAGTCCAGATACGCAGTATTTT.

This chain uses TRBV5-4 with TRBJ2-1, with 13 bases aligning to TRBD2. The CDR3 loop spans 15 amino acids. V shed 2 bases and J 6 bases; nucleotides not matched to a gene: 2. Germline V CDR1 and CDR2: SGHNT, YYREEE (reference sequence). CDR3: CASSFGLAGVNEQFF. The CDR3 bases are TGTGCCAGCAGCTTCGGACTAGCGGGAGTCAATGAGCAGTTCTTC.

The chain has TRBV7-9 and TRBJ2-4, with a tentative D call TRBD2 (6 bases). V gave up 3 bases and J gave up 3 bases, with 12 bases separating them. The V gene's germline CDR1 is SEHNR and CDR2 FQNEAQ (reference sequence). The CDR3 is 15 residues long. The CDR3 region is CASSLAGWDKNIQYF. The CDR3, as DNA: TGTGCCAGCAGCTTGGCGGGGTGGGACAAAAACATTCAGTACTTC. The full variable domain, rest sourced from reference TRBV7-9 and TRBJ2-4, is DTGVSQNPRHKITKRGQNVTFRCDPISEHNRLYWYRQTLGQGPEFLTYFQNEAQLEKSRLLSDRFSAERPKGSFSTLEIQRTEQGDSAMYLCASSLAGWDKNIQYFGAGTRLSVL.

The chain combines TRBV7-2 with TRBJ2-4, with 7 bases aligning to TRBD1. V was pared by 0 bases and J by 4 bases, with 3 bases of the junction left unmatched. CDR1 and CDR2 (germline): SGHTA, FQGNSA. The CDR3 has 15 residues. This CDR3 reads CASSLAQTGKNIQYF. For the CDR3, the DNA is TGTGCCAGCAGCTTAGCGCAGACAGGGAAAAACATTCAGTACTTC.

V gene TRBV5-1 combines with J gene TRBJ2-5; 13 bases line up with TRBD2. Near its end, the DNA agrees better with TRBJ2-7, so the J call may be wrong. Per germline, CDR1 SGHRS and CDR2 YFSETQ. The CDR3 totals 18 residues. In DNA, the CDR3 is TGCGCCAGCAGCTTAAGTGTCAAACTAGCGGGAGGGCCAAGCGAGCAGTACTTC. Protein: CASSLSVKLAGGPSEQYF.

Written as DNA, the CDR3 is TGTGCCAGCAGCGCGGGACAGGCCAGCTCCTACGAGCAGTACTTC. As protein: CASSAGQASSYEQYF. This chain joins TRBV9 and TRBJ2-7; TRBD1 matches at 8 bases. The length of the CDR3 is 15 residues. Germline V gene sequence: CDR1 SGDLS, CDR2 YYNGEE. Trimming took 3 bases from V and 0 from J; bases not matched to a gene: 5.